Following are 5 T cell receptor beta chains from one sample sequenced in a study of T cells after yellow fever vaccination. TCRdb re-analysed the 5' RACE reads in MiXCR, keeping a single row per CDR3 protein. The profile covers some 300,000 distinct CDR3 sequences, with about 8.3% appearing a single time and approximately 16% taken by the ten largest. Specimen: PBMCs, collected roughly 47 days after the first yellow fever vaccination. The source is a man aged 18 to 35 who received the YFV17D yellow fever vaccine.

V and J are TRBV4-1 and TRBJ2-2; 7 bases align to TRBD1. Germline values: CDR1 MGHRA, CDR2 YSYEKL. The length of the CDR3 is 16 residues. The J segment lost 7 bases and the V segment lost 7 bases, leaving 15 bases of the junction unmatched. CDR3 protein: CASIRLYPGGDGELFF. In DNA, the CDR3 is TGCGCCAGCATCCGACTTTACCCAGGGGGAGACGGGGAGCTGTTTTTT.

On this clonotype: A much more abundant neighbour one base away suggests this may be a read error. The rearrangement links TRBV7-8 to TRBJ2-2; D not certain. The CDR3 loop spans 12 amino acids. From germline, CDR1 is SGHVS and CDR2 FQNEAQ. V lost 3 bases and J 4 bases, leaving 3 bases between the germline ends. The DNA of the CDR3 is TGTGCCAGCAGCTTTGTCACCGGGGAGCTGTTTTTT. Its protein is CASSFVTGELFF.

This rearrangement joins TRBV12-3 or TRBV12-4 to TRBJ2-7, with D possibly TRBD1 on 6 matching bases. V was clipped by 4 bases and J by 4 bases, with 14 bases between them. This CDR3 comprises 14 residues. For the CDR3, the DNA is TGTGCCAGCAGTTCAGAGGACAGCCGATACGAGCAGTACTTC. Amino acid sequence: CASSSEDSRYEQYF.

This clonotype occurred a few times. The rearrangement links TRBV4-1 to TRBJ1-4; TRBD1 is a possible D gene (6 bases). V was clipped by 1 base and J by 8 bases, with 8 bases between them. CDR1 and CDR2 (germline): MGHRA, YSYEKL. CDR3 size: 13 residues. The CDR3 sequence: CASSQAGEEKLFF. CDR3 bases: TGCGCCAGCAGCCAAGCAGGGGAGGAAAAACTGTTTTTT.

The V gene is TRBV4-3, the J gene TRBJ2-1, with 8 bases aligning to TRBD1. CDR3 length equals 18 residues. Germline assignment: CDR1 LGHNA and CDR2 YSLEER. V dropped 4 bases and J dropped 7; count of bases not matched to a gene: 18. DNA of the CDR3: TGCGCCAGCAGCCGCAACCCTAGAGGACAGGGTCGGCCTAATGAGCAGTTCTTC. This gives the protein CASSRNPRGQGRPNEQFF.